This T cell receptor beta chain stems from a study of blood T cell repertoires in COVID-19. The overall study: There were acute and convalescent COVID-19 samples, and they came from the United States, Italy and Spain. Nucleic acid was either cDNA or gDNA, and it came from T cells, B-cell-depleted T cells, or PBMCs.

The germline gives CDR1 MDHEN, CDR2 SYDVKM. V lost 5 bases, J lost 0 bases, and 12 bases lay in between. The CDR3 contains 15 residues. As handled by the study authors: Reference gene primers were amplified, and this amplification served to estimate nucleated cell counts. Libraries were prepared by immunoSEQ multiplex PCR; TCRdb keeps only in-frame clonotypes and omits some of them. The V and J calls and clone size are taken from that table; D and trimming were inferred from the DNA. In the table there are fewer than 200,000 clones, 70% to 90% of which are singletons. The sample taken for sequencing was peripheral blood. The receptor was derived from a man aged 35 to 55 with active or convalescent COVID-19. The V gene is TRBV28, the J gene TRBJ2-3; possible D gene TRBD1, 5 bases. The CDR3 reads CASSPLGLSTDTQYF. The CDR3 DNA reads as TGTGCCAGCAGTCCTTTGGGGCTTAGCACAGATACGCAGTATTTT.